In this sample, the clone carrying this T cell receptor beta chain turned up a few times. The antigen is undetermined. This entry belongs to a study of blood T cells in healthy people across ages. Broader study findings: CMV status of donors was not determined, possibly confounding expanded clonotype changes. A roughly linear age-dependent decrease characterized TCR beta diversity per million T cells. Naive T cell percentage showed a strong correlation with the diversity of TCR beta.

Alongside a J-beta primer mix, a sample-barcoded 5' primer served in a second PCR lasting about 7 to 12 cycles. Every cDNA molecule bore a tag from a template-switch adaptor containing 12 random nucleotides. TCRdb reprocessed the 5' RACE reads with MiXCR, giving one entry per CDR3 protein. The sample has approximately 800,000 distinct CDR3 sequences; about 53% are singletons. The CDR3 length is 14 residues. The germline gives CDR1 DFQATT, CDR2 SNEGSKA (reference sequence). V lost 6 bases and J lost 4; bases outside the gene matches: 6. The chain is built from TRBV20-1 and TRBJ2-7; the match to TRBD2 covers 13 bases. This receptor was taken from an elderly man in good health. The sequencing input was blood. The CDR3 loop reads CSARGLAGMYEQYF. In nucleotides, the CDR3 is TGCAGTGCCCGGGGACTAGCGGGAATGTACGAGCAGTACTTC.